This T cell receptor (beta chain) is from a study of cytomegalovirus exposure and HLA in healthy donors. The germline V gene encodes CDR1 MNHNS and CDR2 SASEGT. This CDR3 region has 14 residues. The V gene lost 4 bases and the J gene lost 3 bases, with 13 bases spanning the gap. Note on this clone: No antigen is known for it.

General study points: Researchers reported from a later analysis that most CMV-associated TCR beta chains appeared HLA-restricted.

It was healthy bone marrow donors who served as donors. Both 60 Vbeta primers and 13 Jbeta primers went into the PCR. Study processing details: Unique TCR beta chains totaled roughly 81 million in a later count, with roughly 10 million of them shared. Clones were read by immunoSEQ multiplex PCR, and TCRdb kept only the in-frame ones, dropping some. V, J and clone size derive from that table, while D and trimming were established from the DNA sequence. This sample has under 150,000 clones, with over 75% found just once. The material sequenced was PBMCs. J is TRBJ2-7 and V is TRBV6-1, with D maybe TRBD1 (6 bases). The receptor comes from a boy between 10 and 17 years old in good health and CMV-seronegative. The chain's CDR3 is CASSAGQPYYEQYF. The CDR3 DNA reads TGTGCCAGCAGTGCGGGACAACCCTACTACGAGCAGTACTTC.